The present T cell receptor beta chain was sequenced within a study of blood T cell repertoires in COVID-19 (dated by TCRdb to about 2020). About the study as a whole: The collaborator samples originated in the United States, Italy and Spain and spanned the acute and convalescent phases of COVID-19. The prospective study material was composed of cDNA or gDNA derived from T cells, B-cell-depleted T cells, or PBMCs. Subjects who had been exposed to COVID-19, were actively infected with it, or had recovered from it provided the deeply sampled blood TCRbeta repertoires that made up the dataset. A freely available public database, intended as a resource for researchers studying the immune response to SARS-CoV-2, is where the repertoires were released. Samples came from the ongoing ImmuneRACE study (first 160 participants) plus 1,254 subjects from 6 global collaborators. The sample metadata nearly always contained a de-identified subject ID, COVID-19 status, age in years and sex. Where available, HLA class I and class II types were taken from metadata supplied by the sample provider and were not determined by assay-based typing.

TCRbeta CDR3 regions were amplified from genomic DNA by means of the immunoSEQ Assay, a bias-controlled multiplex PCR. The authors processed their data as follows. The number of nucleated cells in each sample was estimated by amplification of reference gene primers within the assay. Sequence reads were collapsed and filtered to measure the absolute abundance of every unique TCRbeta CDR3 rearrangement. For each sample, productive Simpson clonality was calculated as the square root of Simpson's diversity index over productive rearrangements. As stored in TCRdb, this immuneACCESS dataset retains in-frame rearrangements with V and J assigned. A fraction of the clones does not appear; measured against another copy, unresolved V genes explain less than half of the discrepancy, and the remainder lacks a known reason. V, J and clone size reflect that table, while D and trimming were determined from the DNA. The sample table holds 200,000 to 250,000 clones, of which 80% to 85% were seen once. The leading ten clones occupy about 2.4% of the sample.

Study-wide conclusions, independent of this receptor: The amount of clinical and demographic metadata varied by source and participant and was provided uncurated.

The collaborating institutions used their own protocols to collect whole blood in K2EDTA tubes. For TCRbeta analysis, collaborator samples were shipped as frozen whole blood, as isolated PBMCs, or as DNA extracted from either sample type. V ends up 4 bases short and J 0 bases short, with an unmatched junction base count of 7. CDR1 and CDR2, per the germline V gene, are SGHRS and YFSETQ. The CDR3 spans 16 residues, from the cysteine through the phenylalanine. Of the read, only the CDR3 DNA is kept; its 48 bases are in frame from base 1. This clone was found once. It lacks a known antigen. No much larger clonotype is one base removed from it; base qualities were not supplied.

The receptor was isolated from a woman in her sixties or seventies with acute or convalescent COVID-19. This sequence uses TRBV5-1 and TRBJ1-1, and TRBD1 matches 9 of the central bases. The specimen sequenced was peripheral blood. The CDR3 region reads CASSPPGQGMNTEAFF. Here is the DNA: TGCGCCAGCAGCCCGCCGGGACAGGGTATGAACACTGAAGCTTTCTTT.